These T cell receptor beta chains were read from a single sample in a study of post-analysis software for immune sequencing data. TCRdb reprocessed the PCR reads via MiXCR and lists one record per CDR3 protein. The table records hundreds of thousands of distinct CDR3 sequences, around 40% of them present only once. The sequenced sample consisted of blood. The receptors derive from a girl aged 5-17 years with multiple sclerosis. The CDR3 runs from the conserved cysteine through the conserved F or W. The D gene is left open where the match is weak. The size of a clone is reported for some rows only, either as once, few or many, or as a class for expanded clones.

d_call	v_call	clone_size	j_call	cdr3_nt	cdr3_aa
.	TRBV7-3	.	TRBJ2-3	TGTGCCAGCAGCTTCACTTCAGGGGTGTGGGATACGCAGTATTTT	CASSFTSGVWDTQYF
.	TRBV5-1	.	TRBJ2-7	TGCGCCAGCAGCTCAGGGGTCCTACCCTACGAGCAGTACTTC	CASSSGVLPYEQYF
TRBD2	TRBV7-2	.	TRBJ2-7	TGTGCCAGCAGCTTAGCGCGGATCGGGGGGGAGCAGTACTTC	CASSLARIGGEQYF
TRBD2	TRBV5-1	.	TRBJ2-7	TGCGCCAGCAGCTTGGCCGGTACTAGCGGGAGGGCGTTGGCCTACGAGCAGTACTTC	CASSLAGTSGRALAYEQYF
.	TRBV12-3/TRBV12-4	.	TRBJ2-3	TGTGCCAGCAGTCCTCCGGGTTCTGCAGATACGCAGTATTTT	CASSPPGSADTQYF
TRBD2	TRBV6-6	few	TRBJ2-7	TGTGCCAGCAGTTACACTAGCGCCGCCTACGAGCAGTACTTC	CASSYTSAAYEQYF
.	TRBV29-1	few	TRBJ1-2	TGCAGCGTCGAGGGTTCGGGCCACTATGGCTACACCTTC	CSVEGSGHYGYTF
TRBD1	TRBV27	.	TRBJ1-2	TGTGCCAGCAGTCCCTCTTACGACAGGGGGCGTAAATATGGCTACACCTTC	CASSPSYDRGRKYGYTF
.	TRBV6-1	.	TRBJ2-1	TGTGCCAGCAGTTTGGGGGACCAGAACGCTTACAATGAGCAGTTCTTC	CASSLGDQNAYNEQFF
TRBD2	TRBV12-3/TRBV12-4	.	TRBJ2-1	TGTGCCAGCAGTCCGCCGGGACTAGCGTCGGGCTCCTACAATGAGCAGTTCTTC	CASSPPGLASGSYNEQFF
TRBD1	TRBV28	.	TRBJ2-1	TGTGCCAGCAGTTCCAGGGACAGAAGTATTGATGAGCAGTTCTTC	CASSSRDRSIDEQFF
TRBD2	TRBV6-2/TRBV6-3	.	TRBJ2-1	TGTGCCAGCAGTCTGCGGGAGAGCGGTGGGAATGAGCAGTTCTTC	CASSLRESGGNEQFF
.	TRBV12-3/TRBV12-4	.	TRBJ1-2	TGTGCCAGCAGTCCCGTGAGGGGCTACACCTTC	CASSPVRGYTF
.	TRBV5-1	.	TRBJ2-5	TGCGCCAGCAGCAGCCGGGTGACCCAGTACTTC	CASSSRVTQYF
TRBD2	TRBV4-1	.	TRBJ2-1	TGCGCCAGCAGCCAAGAGAAACTAGCGGGTCAAGAGACCCAGTTCTTC	CASSQEKLAGQETQFF
TRBD2	TRBV3-1	.	TRBJ2-7	TGTGCCAGCAGCCAAGATCGTAGCGGGAGGCTAGATACGCAGTACTTC	CASSQDRSGRLDTQYF
.	TRBV4-1	.	TRBJ2-5	TGCGCCAGCAGCCAAGATAAGGCAGGGTGGAGAGAGACCCAGTACTTC	CASSQDKAGWRETQYF
.	TRBV2	.	TRBJ2-7	TGTGCCAGCAGTGATGTGACGTCACTCATCGGGACCTACGAGCAGTACTTC	CASSDVTSLIGTYEQYF